The 20 T cell receptor beta chains reported below all come from one sample, sequenced in a study of OX40 agonist ivuxolimab in advanced cancers. Only in-frame clones appear in the TCRdb table, and some are missing; sequencing was by immunoSEQ multiplex PCR. This sample yields around 85,000 clones, of which 91% are seen a single time; 6.5% to 8.5% belongs to the top ten. The sequencing used CD4+ or CD8+ T cells sorted from blood, collected in a trial of the OX40 agonist ivuxolimab. The source of these receptors is an adult with an advanced solid tumor such as melanoma, head and neck, liver or kidney cancer.

The chain is built from TRBV28 and TRBJ2-3; no clear D. This CDR3 comprises 11 residues. With 4 bases removed from V and 7 bases from J, the gap between germline ends came to 6 bases. Germline loops: CDR1 MDHEN, CDR2 SYDVKM. CDR3 region: CASSSLYTQYF. The CDR3, as DNA: TGTGCCAGCAGTTCCCTATATACGCAGTATTTT.

The chain employs TRBV6-5 and TRBJ1-1, with 8 positions matching TRBD1. V lost 1 base, J lost 5 bases, and 6 bases stayed unmatched. Germline CDR1 reads MNHEY; CDR2 reads SVGAGI. CDR3 length: 15 amino acids. The CDR3 sequence: CASSYLSGGATEAFF. The CDR3 DNA reads as TGTGCCAGCAGTTACTTGTCAGGGGGCGCTACTGAAGCTTTCTTT.

CDR3 DNA: TGCGCCAGCAGCCGGGAAGGGACGGATCGGAGCCGCATCTATGGCTACACCTTC. It yields the protein CASSREGTDRSRIYGYTF. The gene calls are TRBV4-3 and TRBJ1-2; the D gene is possibly TRBD1 (5 bases). V was cut by 4 bases and J by 4 bases, with 25 bases left in between. CDR3 length: 18 amino acids. The germline V gene has CDR1 LGHNA and CDR2 YSLEER.

V gene TRBV15 combines with J gene TRBJ2-1; TRBD2 matches at 7 bases. CDR3 length equals 16 residues. Germline CDR1 is LNHNV and CDR2 is YYDKDF (reference sequence). V trimming: 8 bases; J trimming: 5 bases; junction bases outside the gene matches: 15. The DNA of the CDR3 is TGTGCCACCGGGACTAAATTTTCCGACTACAACAATGAGCAGTTCTTC. Translated: CATGTKFSDYNNEQFF.

The chain carries TRBV25-1 and TRBJ1-6; a possible D gene is TRBD1 (5 bases). The ends were cut back, 6 bases at V and 12 bases at J, with 9 bases in the middle. The CDR3 covers 11 residues. Germline V gene lookup returns CDR1 MGHDK and CDR2 SYGVNS. CDR3: CASRRGGPLHF. Here the CDR3 DNA reads TGTGCCAGCAGGAGGGGAGGACCCCTCCACTTT.

This chain joins TRBV6-1 and TRBJ2-3; 12 bases match TRBD2. V shed 2 bases and J 6 bases; nucleotides not matched to a gene: 3. The germline gives CDR1 MNHNS, CDR2 SASEGT. This CDR3 is built from 15 residues. The CDR3 sequence: CASSELAGGHDTQYF. The CDR3 DNA is TGTGCCAGCAGTGAACTAGCGGGGGGGCACGATACGCAGTATTTT.

V and J are TRBV19 and TRBJ2-3, with 7 positions matching TRBD2. V was clipped by 3 bases and J by 4 bases; unmatched bases: 10. The CDR3 sequence is 16 residues long. Germline CDR1 LNHDA, CDR2 SQIVND (reference sequence). Here the CDR3 reads CASSMSGGGKADTQYF. Written as DNA, the CDR3 is TGTGCCAGTAGTATGAGTGGGGGGGGAAAGGCAGATACGCAGTATTTT.

This chain connects TRBV4-1 to TRBJ2-1; D ambiguous. Germline CDR1 and CDR2: MGHRA and YSYEKL. V was trimmed by 3 bases and J by 10 bases, leaving 7 bases between them. CDR3 length equals 11 residues. The chain's CDR3 is CASSHLTEQFF. The CDR3 nucleotides are TGCGCCAGCAGCCATCTGACAGAGCAGTTCTTC.

The chain couples TRBV9 to TRBJ2-5; the D call may be TRBD1 or TRBD2 (5 bases each). This CDR3 region has 14 residues. The V gene's germline CDR1 is SGDLS and CDR2 YYNGEE. The V end lost 4 bases, the J end lost 6 bases, and 16 bases lay between the germline ends. The CDR3 is CASSPPGGWQTQYF. The CDR3, as DNA: TGTGCCAGCAGCCCCCCTGGGGGTTGGCAGACCCAGTACTTC.

This rearrangement joins TRBV6-5 to TRBJ2-2, with 7 bases that match TRBD1. CDR1 is MNHEY and CDR2 is SVGAGI in the germline V gene. This CDR3 is built from 15 residues. V trimming: 6 bases; J trimming: 5 bases; junction bases outside the gene matches: 9. CDR3 residues: CASRPRTGTTGELFF. CDR3 nucleotide sequence: TGTGCCAGCAGACCGCGGACAGGAACAACCGGGGAGCTGTTTTTT.

This clone is a singleton in its sample. The chain links TRBV2 to TRBJ1-5; D is possibly TRBD1 (6 bases). V dropped 4 bases and J dropped 5 bases, with 18 bases sitting between them. The CDR3 has 16 amino acids. Germline loops: CDR1 SNHLY, CDR2 FYNNEI. CDR3 sequence (DNA): TGTGCCAGCAGTGCGTTAAGACGGACAGACTATCAGCCCCAGCATTTT. Its translation: CASSALRRTDYQPQHF.

The chain uses TRBV6-6 and TRBJ2-2; perhaps TRBD1 as D (5 bases). Germline V gives CDR1 MNHNY, CDR2 SVGAGI (reference sequence). V was cut by 3 bases and J by 2 bases, with 10 bases left in between. CDR3 length: 15 amino acids. CDR3: CASSYFQGNTGELFF. The CDR3 bases are TGTGCCAGCAGTTATTTCCAGGGCAACACCGGGGAGCTGTTTTTT.

The rearrangement joins TRBV28 to TRBJ2-7; D unclear. This CDR3 has 11 amino acids. The V and J ends lost 5 bases and 2 bases respectively, with 4 bases between them. The germline V gene encodes CDR1 MDHEN and CDR2 SYDVKM. CDR3 DNA: TGTGCCAGCAGTCTAGCCTACGAGCAGTACTTC. The encoded protein is CASSLAYEQYF.

This chain connects TRBV6-1 to TRBJ1-6, with D possibly being TRBD1 (5 bases). The CDR3 length is 12 residues. Germline loops: CDR1 MNHNS, CDR2 SASEGT. Trimming shortened V by 9 bases and J by 4 bases, and 7 bases separated the two germline ends. The CDR3 is CASGGYNSPLHF. The CDR3 DNA follows: TGTGCCAGTGGGGGTTATAATTCACCCCTCCACTTT.

This chain joins TRBV25-1 and TRBJ2-1; TRBD2 is a possible D gene (6 bases). V was trimmed by 7 bases and J by 3 bases, leaving 10 bases between them. Germline CDR1 is MGHDK and CDR2 is SYGVNS. The CDR3 sequence is 13 residues long. The CDR3 sequence: CASTRRDYNEQFF. The DNA of the CDR3 is TGTGCCAGCACCAGGCGGGACTACAATGAGCAGTTCTTC.

The rearrangement joins TRBV30 to TRBJ2-2; D gene unclear. The CDR3 runs to 13 residues. Trimming removed 1 base at V and 5 bases at J, with 8 bases between. Per germline, CDR1 GTSNPN and CDR2 SVGIG (reference sequence). Written as DNA, the CDR3 is TGTGCCTGGAGTGACGGTTCGACCGGGGAGCTGTTTTTT. This sequence encodes CAWSDGSTGELFF.

The chain employs TRBV9 and TRBJ2-3; no definite D call. The CDR3 spans 12 residues. Trimming cost V 7 bases and J 4 bases, with 10 bases left between them. CDR1 is SGDLS and CDR2 is YYNGEE in the germline V gene. In nucleotides, the CDR3 is TGTGCCAGCGCCAGACGGGCAGATACGCAGTATTTT. Translating gives CASARRADTQYF.

V gene TRBV2 combines with J gene TRBJ2-1; 7 bases are a match to TRBD1. Germline trimming cut 5 bases from V and 3 bases from J; bases unmatched to any gene: 7. The CDR3 consists of 15 residues. Germline V gives CDR1 SNHLY, CDR2 FYNNEI. The CDR3 nucleotides read TGTGCCAGCAGTTATATGACAGGGCTCTACAATGAGCAGTTCTTC. Translation: CASSYMTGLYNEQFF.

The chain is built from TRBV19 and TRBJ2-3; D possibly corresponds to TRBD2 (6 bases). The CDR3 loop spans 12 amino acids. The V and J ends lost 8 bases and 4 bases respectively, with 10 bases between them. Germline lookup yields CDR1 LNHDA and CDR2 SQIVND (reference sequence). The CDR3 region is CASRRGPDTQYF. CDR3 DNA: TGTGCCAGTCGGAGGGGTCCAGATACGCAGTATTTT.

The CDR3 region is CASSPVDTQYF. In DNA, the CDR3 is TGTGCCAGCAGCCCGGTAGATACGCAGTATTTT. V is TRBV5-5 and J is TRBJ2-3, with unresolved D. CDR3 length: 11 residues. V gave up 4 bases and J gave up 5 bases, with 5 bases separating them. Germline CDR1 reads SGHKS; CDR2 reads YYEKEE (reference sequence).